This section outlines one T cell receptor (beta chain) sequence together with its context. Its antigen is as yet unknown. The data were taken from a study of monozygotic twins with inflammatory bowel disease. Study-wide results and limits: Background noise in patient repertoires may stem from differing immunosuppressive treatments. Discrimination among different T cell subtypes was not achievable. Sharing of clonotypes with others was lower in IBD patients than in healthy twins, and this was especially so with disease activity.

CDR3 length: 15 residues. Germline CDR1 reads DFQATT; CDR2 reads SNEGSKA (reference sequence). Investigators made cDNA in eight separate reactions per sample. TCRdb reanalyzed the 5' RACE reads, giving one entry per CDR3 protein sequence and no DNA. This specimen shows roughly 160,000 distinct CDR3 sequences; the ten leading clones hold 7.4%. The receptor was derived from a human donor with ulcerative colitis or Crohn's disease, or a healthy co-twin of an affected twin (not recorded which). Sequenced material: blood. The chain employs TRBV20-1 and TRBJ2-5; TCRdb reports TRBD2, a call that lacks DNA to check it against. The CDR3 region is CSASPRSSREETQYF.